The subject of this entry is one T cell receptor beta chain. Its antigen is still unknown. The data were taken from a study of cytomegalovirus exposure and HLA in healthy donors. Study-level results: Through in vitro validation, three CMV-associated chains were shown to be specific for CMV antigens.

CDR1 is SGHNT and CDR2 is YENEEA in the germline V gene. This CDR3 is 15 amino acids long. With 5 bases clipped from V and 2 bases from J, the junction kept 9 bases outside the gene matches. Use of 60 Vbeta and 13 Jbeta primers characterized the PCR. The method was immunoSEQ multiplex PCR; TCRdb's version includes in-frame clones alone and lacks a portion of them. The sample carries approximately 180,000 clones, approximately 80% recorded once. The chain employs TRBV11-3 and TRBJ2-7; 7 bases match TRBD1. The sample comprised PBMCs. The receptor comes from a man in his late teens or twenties in good health and CMV-seronegative. This CDR3 is CASSPKAGGTYEQYF. DNA for the CDR3: TGTGCCAGCAGCCCCAAGGCAGGGGGAACCTACGAGCAGTACTTC.